What follows are 17 T cell receptor beta chains derived from one specimen sequenced in a study of T cell repertoires in cytomegalovirus infection. MiXCR, run by TCRdb on the reads, gives a single entry per CDR3 protein. The data show fewer than 400,000 distinct CDR3 sequences, around 18% seen once. Sequenced input: PBMCs. The receptors were gathered from a human donor in good health (CMV status not recorded). Some clones in this sample may be carry-over from other donors' samples.

This chain joins TRBV6-2 or TRBV6-3 and TRBJ2-7; 12 bases match TRBD2. Trimming cost V 0 bases and J 0 bases; bases outside gene matches: 3. Germline V gene data show CDR1 as MNHEY and CDR2 as SVGEGT. The CDR3 consists of 17 residues. CDR3: CASSYSRLAGVSYEQYF. Here the CDR3 DNA reads TGTGCCAGCAGTTACTCGAGACTAGCGGGAGTCTCCTACGAGCAGTACTTC.

In its sample, this clonotype was seen a few times. This rearrangement joins TRBV12-3 or TRBV12-4 to TRBJ1-4; unclear D gene. V was cut by 4 bases and J by 5 bases, with 17 bases left in between. The CDR3 has 16 residues. The CDR3 DNA follows: TGTGCCAGCAGTTACAGCGGAGATTACCAAAATGAAAAACTGTTTTTT. This encodes CASSYSGDYQNEKLFF.

The chain links TRBV29-1 to TRBJ1-5; D might be TRBD1 (5 bases). The CDR3 contains 13 residues. Per germline, CDR1 SQVTM and CDR2 ANQGSEA. V gave up 4 bases and J gave up 2 bases, with 9 bases separating them. Here the CDR3 DNA reads TGCAGCGTTGTCCAGGGAGGCAATCAGCCCCAGCATTTT. Translated: CSVVQGGNQPQHF.

This clonotype was counted only a few times. A junction boundary mismatches the germline segment, possibly from a read error. This chain links TRBV6-2 or TRBV6-3 with TRBJ2-1; TRBD2 aligns across 8 bases. Germline V gene lookup returns CDR1 MNHEY and CDR2 SVGEGT. The CDR3 has 15 amino acids. CDR3 in DNA: TGTGCCAGCAGTTACTGGGCGGGAGGATTCAATGAGCAGATCTTC. Protein sequence: CASSYWAGGFNEQIF.

This clonotype came up a few times. The gene calls are TRBV6-1 and TRBJ2-5; 7 nucleotides agree with TRBD1. The CDR3 extends over 12 amino acids. The V gene end was trimmed by 6 bases and the J gene end by 12 bases; junction bases not matched to a gene: 10. Germline lookup yields CDR1 MNHNS and CDR2 SASEGT. CDR3 sequence: CASSTPGQVEYF. In nucleotides, the CDR3 is TGTGCCAGCAGCACCCCTGGACAGGTGGAGTACTTC.

This clonotype has more than one count but fewer than ten. V gene TRBV6-1 combines with J gene TRBJ1-1; D unresolved. The CDR3 extends over 13 amino acids. CDR1 is MNHNS, CDR2 SASEGT, per germline. V was pared by 4 bases and J by 4 bases, with 10 bases between. CDR3 residues: CASSGGGGTEAFF. DNA of the CDR3: TGTGCCAGCAGTGGTGGTGGAGGCACTGAAGCTTTCTTT.

This clonotype was recorded many times. The chain combines TRBV7-2 with TRBJ2-3; D possibly corresponds to TRBD1 (5 bases). Germline CDR1 reads SGHTA; CDR2 reads FQGNSA. This CDR3 is built from 14 residues. Trimming left V 4 bases short and J 4 bases short, with 12 bases between. The CDR3 region has the DNA TGTGCCAGCAGCTCGATTGGCAGGGCAGATACGCAGTATTTT. It codes for CASSSIGRADTQYF.

This clonotype showed up just a few times. V usage is TRBV7-9 and J usage is TRBJ1-3; D is unclear. CDR1 is SEHNR and CDR2 is FQNEAQ in the germline V gene (reference sequence). V gave up 1 base and J gave up 9 bases, with 10 bases separating them. This CDR3 contains 13 residues. The CDR3 DNA reads TGTGCCAGCAGCTTAGAGGCGGATGGCACCATATATTTT. This encodes CASSLEADGTIYF.

There are many counts of this clonotype. CDR3 DNA sequence: TGCGCCAGCAGCCACCTGTTCAGTACTCATACGCAGTATTTT. It is translated as CASSHLFSTHTQYF. The chain carries TRBV4-1 and TRBJ2-3; D unresolved. The CDR3 is made up of 14 amino acids. In germline, CDR1 is MGHRA, CDR2 YSYEKL. V was cut by 3 bases and J by 7 bases, with 14 bases left in between.

This clonotype came up a few times. The chain carries TRBV2 and TRBJ2-7, with D perhaps assigned TRBD1 or TRBD2 (5 bases each). Looked up from germline, CDR1 is SNHLY and CDR2 is FYNNEI. V was pared by 6 bases and J by 6 bases, with 12 bases between. This CDR3 contains 12 residues. The CDR3 region has the DNA TGTGCCAGCAGGGGGCAGGGACCCGAGCAGTACTTC. This sequence encodes CASRGQGPEQYF.

This clonotype was counted many times. The J gene is TRBJ2-3, the V gene TRBV7-2, with no clear D. Trimming cost V 4 bases and J 2 bases, with 7 bases left between them. The germline V gene encodes CDR1 SGHTA and CDR2 FQGNSA. There are 13 residues in the CDR3. CDR3 residues: CASSWSLTDTQYF. CDR3 nucleotide sequence: TGTGCCAGCAGCTGGAGCCTCACAGATACGCAGTATTTT.

There are many counts of this clonotype. The rearrangement joins TRBV7-2 to TRBJ2-3; 7 bases match TRBD2. Germline CDR1 reads SGHTA; CDR2 reads FQGNSA. V gave up 5 bases and J gave up 4 bases; unmatched junction bases: 12. The CDR3 extends over 16 amino acids. This CDR3 is CASSPRRSGRADTQYF. The DNA of the CDR3 is TGTGCCAGCAGCCCTAGGCGTTCTGGGAGGGCAGATACGCAGTATTTT.

This clonotype was counted between two and nine times. The chain employs TRBV5-1 and TRBJ2-5; possible D gene TRBD2, 6 bases. Germline V gene lookup returns CDR1 SGHRS and CDR2 YFSETQ. The CDR3 has 14 residues. Trimming took 2 bases from V and 7 from J, leaving 15 bases between them. The CDR3 DNA reads as TGCGCCAGCAGCTTAGCTCCTACCGGGGGGACCCAGTACTTC. Translated, it gives CASSLAPTGGTQYF.

This rearrangement joins TRBV6-5 to TRBJ1-1; TRBD1 matches at 7 bases. CDR3 length equals 17 residues. Germline loops: CDR1 MNHEY, CDR2 SVGAGI. V lost 7 bases, J lost 11 bases, and 25 bases stayed unmatched. The DNA for the CDR3 is TGTGCCAGCATTAAGAGGGGGCCTATGAGGAGTGGGGATGGGGCTTTCTTT. Residues: CASIKRGPMRSGDGAFF.

There are a few counts of this clonotype. J is TRBJ1-2 and V is TRBV7-9; D gene ambiguous. V lost 5 bases and J lost 4, with 14 bases in between. The V gene's germline CDR1 is SEHNR and CDR2 FQNEAQ (reference sequence). This CDR3 has 14 residues. The CDR3 region has the DNA TGTGCCAGCAGCCACGGGCCGCAAGTCTATGGCTACACCTTC. Translation: CASSHGPQVYGYTF.

This clonotype was counted many times. The CDR3 here is CASSPLADGGTDTQYF. CDR3 nucleotides: TGCGCCAGCAGCCCACTAGCGGATGGGGGCACAGATACGCAGTATTTT. V usage is TRBV4-1 and J usage is TRBJ2-3; 8 bases map to TRBD2. CDR3 size: 16 residues. Germline V lookup: CDR1 MGHRA, CDR2 YSYEKL. J was trimmed by 1 base and V by 4 bases; bases with no gene match: 7.

The chain carries TRBV20-1 and TRBJ2-5, with 7 bases identical to TRBD2. Germline CDR1 is DFQATT and CDR2 is SNEGSKA (reference sequence). The CDR3 loop spans 13 amino acids. V shed 6 bases and J 4 bases; nucleotides not matched to a gene: 8. The CDR3 is CSAATSPGETQYF. CDR3 bases: TGCAGTGCCGCGACTAGCCCCGGAGAGACCCAGTACTTC.